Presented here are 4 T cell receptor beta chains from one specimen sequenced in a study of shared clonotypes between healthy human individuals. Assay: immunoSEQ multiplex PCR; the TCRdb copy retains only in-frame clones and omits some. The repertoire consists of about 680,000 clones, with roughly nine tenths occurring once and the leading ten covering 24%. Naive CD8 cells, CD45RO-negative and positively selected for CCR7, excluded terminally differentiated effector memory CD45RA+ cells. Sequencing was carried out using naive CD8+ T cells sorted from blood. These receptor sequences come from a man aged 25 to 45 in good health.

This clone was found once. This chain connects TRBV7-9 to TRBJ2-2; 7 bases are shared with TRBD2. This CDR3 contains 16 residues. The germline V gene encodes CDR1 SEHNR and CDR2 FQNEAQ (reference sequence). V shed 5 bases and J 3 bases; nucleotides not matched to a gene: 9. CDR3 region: CASSPLRSGDTGELFF. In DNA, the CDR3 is TGTGCCAGCAGCCCACTACGCAGCGGGGACACCGGGGAGCTGTTTTTT.

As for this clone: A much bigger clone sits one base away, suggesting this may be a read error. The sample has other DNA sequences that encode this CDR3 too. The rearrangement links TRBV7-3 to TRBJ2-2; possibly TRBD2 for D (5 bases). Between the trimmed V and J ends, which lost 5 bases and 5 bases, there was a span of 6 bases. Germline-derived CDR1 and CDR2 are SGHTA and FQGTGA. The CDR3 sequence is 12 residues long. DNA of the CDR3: TGTGCCAGCAGCCCGGGGACCGGGGAGCTGTTTTTT. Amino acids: CASSPGTGELFF.

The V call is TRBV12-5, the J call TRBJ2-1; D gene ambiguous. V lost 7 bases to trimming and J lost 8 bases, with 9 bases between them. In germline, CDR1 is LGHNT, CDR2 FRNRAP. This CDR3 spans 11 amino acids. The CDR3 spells CASVLGYEQFF. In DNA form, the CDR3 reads TGTGCTAGTGTATTAGGGTATGAGCAGTTCTTC.

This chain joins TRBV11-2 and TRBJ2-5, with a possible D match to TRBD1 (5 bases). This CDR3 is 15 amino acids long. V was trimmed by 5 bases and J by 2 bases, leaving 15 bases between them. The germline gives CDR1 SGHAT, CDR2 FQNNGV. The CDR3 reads CASSTRQLPQETQYF. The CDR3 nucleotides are TGTGCCAGCAGCACCCGACAGTTACCGCAAGAGACCCAGTACTTC.